The next 32 T cell receptor beta chains were all read from a single sample in a study of a mutant IDH1 vaccine in newly diagnosed glioma. Their specific antigens are unknown. Data came from immunoSEQ multiplex PCR; TCRdb stores just in-frame clones and leaves some out. The sample holds about 75,000 clones; 91% are singletons and the top ten take 0.55% to 0.65%. As to time point: week 5, during vaccination. It was 300 ug of mutant IDH1 20-mer peptide that made up each vaccine dose, given with topical imiquimod. The sample in question was PBMCs, obtained from a glioma patient whose treatment included an IDH1 peptide vaccine. The origin of the receptors is a woman in her 50s with glioma.

This chain connects TRBV5-1 to TRBJ2-3; 8 bases line up with TRBD1. Germline V gene data show CDR1 as SGHRS and CDR2 as YFSETQ. V gave up 4 bases and J gave up 3 bases; unmatched junction bases: 7. The CDR3 length is 15 residues. The CDR3 loop reads CASSAGQGTTDTQYF. The CDR3 region has the DNA TGCGCCAGCAGCGCTGGACAGGGCACTACAGATACGCAGTATTTT. Together with reference TRBV5-1 and TRBJ2-3, the CDR3 gives the full variable domain: KAGVTQTPRYLIKTRGQQVTLSCSPISGHRSVSWYQQTPGQGLQFLFEYFSETQRNKGNFPGRFSGRQFSNSRSEMNVSTLELGDSALYLCASSAGQGTTDTQYFGPGTRLTVL.

The CDR3 here is CASSLRQGVNEQYF. The CDR3 nucleotides read TGTGCCAGCAGTCTGAGACAGGGGGTCAACGAGCAGTACTTC. The J gene is TRBJ2-7, the V gene TRBV6-1; 9 bases align to TRBD1. The germline gives CDR1 MNHNS, CDR2 SASEGT. The trim removed 5 bases at V and 5 bases at J, leaving 7 bases unmatched. The CDR3 length is 14 residues.

The chain combines TRBV6-1 with TRBJ2-7; D is possibly TRBD2 (6 bases). This CDR3 spans 14 amino acids. V lost 6 bases and J lost 5, with 17 bases in between. Germline CDR1 MNHNS, CDR2 SASEGT. The CDR3 nucleotides read TGTGCCAGCAGGGTCGGGACTCCTGGCGACGAGCAGTACTTC. The encoded protein is CASRVGTPGDEQYF.

The V gene is TRBV19, the J gene TRBJ2-3; 13 nucleotides match TRBD2. The CDR3 contains 16 residues. After removal of 5 bases from V and 5 bases from J, the junction contained 7 bases not matched to a gene. The germline V gene has CDR1 LNHDA and CDR2 SQIVND (reference sequence). This chain's CDR3 is CASSPLLAGGLDTQYF. CDR3 sequence (DNA): TGTGCCAGTAGTCCACTACTAGCGGGAGGGCTAGATACGCAGTATTTT. Supplemented by reference TRBV19 and TRBJ2-3, the full variable domain reads DGGITQSPKYLFRKEGQNVTLSCEQNLNHDAMYWYRQDPGQGLRLIYYSQIVNDFQKGDIAEGYSVSREKKESFPLTVTSAQKNPTAFYLCASSPLLAGGLDTQYFGPGTRLTVL.

V gene TRBV6-1 combines with J gene TRBJ2-2; D possibly corresponds to TRBD2 (5 bases). This CDR3 is 14 amino acids long. Looked up from germline, CDR1 is MNHNS and CDR2 is SASEGT. V dropped 8 bases and J dropped 4 bases, with 14 bases sitting between them. For the CDR3, the DNA is TGTGCCAGCCCGAGAGCGGTCCCCACCGGGGAGCTGTTTTTT. It codes for CASPRAVPTGELFF.

The count of this clone is one. The V and J genes are TRBV5-1 and TRBJ2-2; D may be TRBD2 (5 bases). The CDR3 covers 14 residues. The germline gives CDR1 SGHRS, CDR2 YFSETQ. Trimming cost V 1 base and J 3 bases, with 7 bases left between them. The CDR3 loop is CASSLFGDTGELFF. The CDR3 DNA follows: TGCGCCAGCAGCTTGTTCGGGGACACCGGGGAGCTGTTTTTT.

The V and J genes are TRBV5-1 and TRBJ2-3, with a possible D match to TRBD2 (6 bases). Germline CDR1 is SGHRS and CDR2 is YFSETQ. The V gene lost 7 bases and the J gene lost 5 bases, with 20 bases spanning the gap. The CDR3 extends over 15 amino acids. The CDR3 reads CASSAGGGPGDTQYF. CDR3 coding DNA: TGCGCCAGCTCTGCAGGCGGAGGGCCGGGAGATACGCAGTATTTT. The full variable domain, with the rest looked up from reference TRBV5-1 and TRBJ2-3, is KAGVTQTPRYLIKTRGQQVTLSCSPISGHRSVSWYQQTPGQGLQFLFEYFSETQRNKGNFPGRFSGRQFSNSRSEMNVSTLELGDSALYLCASSAGGGPGDTQYFGPGTRLTVL.

This clone was counted between two and nine times. The rearrangement joins TRBV6-6 to TRBJ2-7; 7 bases are shared with TRBD1. The V gene end was trimmed by 4 bases and the J gene end by 3 bases; junction bases not matched to a gene: 9. The CDR3 has 15 residues. Germline-derived CDR1 and CDR2 are MNHNY and SVGAGI (reference sequence). CDR3 sequence (DNA): TGTGCCAGCAGTTTCCCGGACAGGTCTTACTACGAGCAGTACTTC. Protein product: CASSFPDRSYYEQYF.

CDR3 DNA: TGTGCCGCAAAAAATCATTACGATGAAAAACTGTTTTTT. Its protein is CAAKNHYDEKLFF. This chain joins TRBV19 and TRBJ1-4; D call uncertain. The V end lost 11 bases, the J end lost 6 bases, and 16 bases lay between the germline ends. Germline CDR1 and CDR2: LNHDA and SQIVND (reference sequence). There are 13 residues in the CDR3.

V and J are TRBV19 and TRBJ1-5; maybe TRBD1 (6 bases). The CDR3 spans 15 residues. Looked up from germline, CDR1 is LNHDA and CDR2 is SQIVND (reference sequence). The V end lost 7 bases, the J end lost 0 bases, and 13 bases lay between the germline ends. The CDR3 spells CASNRGPYSNQPQHF. For the CDR3, the DNA is TGTGCCAGTAATCGGGGGCCCTATAGCAATCAGCCCCAGCATTTT.

This chain joins TRBV5-1 and TRBJ2-5, with D perhaps TRBD1 (6 bases). Germline V lookup: CDR1 SGHRS, CDR2 YFSETQ. The V end lost 4 bases, the J end lost 2 bases, and 12 bases lay between the germline ends. The CDR3 totals 14 residues. CDR3 DNA sequence: TGCGCCAGCAGCCCTGGGGGCAAGCAAGAGACCCAGTACTTC. Its translation is CASSPGGKQETQYF.

V is TRBV4-2 and J is TRBJ2-7; 7 bases are a match to TRBD1. Trimming removed 3 bases from V and 2 bases from J; junction bases left unmatched: 13. This CDR3 has 17 amino acids. Germline V gene lookup returns CDR1 LGHNA and CDR2 YNFKEQ. As DNA, the CDR3 is TGTGCCAGCAGCCAGAACATGGAGCAGGGGGTGGCCTACGAGCAGTACTTC. Its translation: CASSQNMEQGVAYEQYF.

A remark on this clone: Other nucleotide sequences in the sample specify the same CDR3. The V call is TRBV6-5, the J call TRBJ2-7; no reliable D call. V dropped 6 bases and J dropped 0 bases, with 3 bases sitting between them. Germline CDR1 MNHEY, CDR2 SVGAGI. The length of the CDR3 is 11 residues. CDR3 DNA sequence: TGTGCCAGCAGGTCCTCCTACGAGCAGTACTTC. The encoded protein is CASRSSYEQYF.

V usage is TRBV19 and J usage is TRBJ1-1, with D perhaps TRBD1 (5 bases). CDR1 and CDR2 from the germline V gene are LNHDA and SQIVND (reference sequence). V was cut by 3 bases and J by 8 bases, with 10 bases left in between. The CDR3 is 12 amino acids. CDR3: CASSIYPGEAFF. CDR3 in DNA: TGTGCCAGTAGTATTTACCCAGGGGAAGCTTTCTTT.

The chain couples TRBV7-3 to TRBJ2-5, with D perhaps TRBD2 (5 bases). CDR3 size: 14 residues. Per germline, CDR1 SGHTA and CDR2 FQGTGA. The ends were cut back, 5 bases at V and 4 bases at J, with 14 bases in the middle. The CDR3 is CASSLRGGLETQYF. CDR3 sequence (DNA): TGTGCCAGCAGCCTCCGGGGTGGTTTAGAGACCCAGTACTTC.

This sequence joins TRBV27 and TRBJ2-7, with D uncertain. The CDR3 covers 13 residues. Trimming took off 3 bases at V and 2 bases at J, with 8 bases between the two ends. CDR1 is MNHEY, CDR2 SMNVEV, per germline (reference sequence). The CDR3 is CASSFRNPYEQYF. The DNA for the CDR3 is TGTGCCAGCAGTTTTAGGAACCCCTACGAGCAGTACTTC.

V gene TRBV10-1 combines with J gene TRBJ1-1; 7 bases agree with TRBD1. Trimming at V came to 3 bases and at J to 10 bases, leaving 14 bases not matched to a gene. Germline V CDR1 and CDR2: WNHNN, SYGVQD (reference sequence). This CDR3 has 15 residues. CDR3 loop: CASSETGGTARGAFF. DNA for the CDR3: TGCGCCAGCAGTGAAACCGGGGGGACAGCGAGGGGAGCTTTCTTT.

The chain joins TRBV4-1 to TRBJ2-7, with 7 bases that match TRBD2. CDR1 is MGHRA and CDR2 is YSYEKL in the germline V gene. With 1 base clipped from V and 4 bases from J, the junction kept 7 bases outside the gene matches. This CDR3 has 15 amino acids. The CDR3 sequence is CASSQGLAEVYEQYF. CDR3 in DNA: TGCGCCAGCAGCCAAGGTCTAGCGGAAGTTTACGAGCAGTACTTC.

This rearrangement joins TRBV6-5 to TRBJ1-1; TRBD1 aligns across 7 bases. The germline CDR1 and CDR2 sequences are MNHEY and SVGAGI. The CDR3 spans 14 residues. The trim removed 5 bases at V and 1 base at J, leaving 4 bases unmatched. The CDR3: CASSGQAWNTEAFF. In DNA form, the CDR3 reads TGTGCCAGCAGTGGACAGGCTTGGAACACTGAAGCTTTCTTT.

This chain joins TRBV4-1 and TRBJ2-2; D is perhaps TRBD1 (6 bases). Germline CDR1 reads MGHRA; CDR2 reads YSYEKL. Trimming took 3 bases from V and 8 from J, leaving 10 bases between them. This CDR3 contains 13 residues. CDR3 nucleotides: TGCGCCAGCAGCCACACACAGGGAGGGGAGCTGTTTTTT. Translation gives CASSHTQGGELFF.

The chain couples TRBV30 to TRBJ2-5; 10 bases align to TRBD2. This CDR3 has 13 residues. Germline V lookup: CDR1 GTSNPN, CDR2 SVGIG (reference sequence). With 8 bases clipped from V and 6 bases from J, the junction kept 9 bases outside the gene matches. Written as DNA, the CDR3 is TGTGCCCTCGGGTCGGGACTAGCGCAGACCCAGTACTTC. Translating gives CALGSGLAQTQYF.

The DNA of the CDR3 is TGTGCCAGCGCCCAAAAAGATACGCAGTATTTT. Amino acid sequence: CASAQKDTQYF. The chain links TRBV10-3 to TRBJ2-3; D is unresolved. This CDR3 region has 11 residues. Trimming left V 10 bases short and J 5 bases short, with 10 bases between. CDR1 and CDR2 from the germline V gene are ENHRY and SYGVKD.

The chain has TRBV5-4 and TRBJ1-2, with D perhaps TRBD1 (6 bases). This CDR3 has 14 amino acids. Trimming removed 1 base from V and 8 bases from J, with 15 bases in between. The germline CDR1 and CDR2 sequences are SGHNT and YYREEE (reference sequence). CDR3 nucleotides: TGTGCCAGCAGCTTGAAGGGGGGTAGTAGGGGCTACACCTTC. Translated, it gives CASSLKGGSRGYTF.

The chain links TRBV5-1 to TRBJ2-3, with D possibly TRBD2 on 6 matching bases. Per germline, CDR1 SGHRS and CDR2 YFSETQ. Deletions cut 3 bases from V and 6 bases from J, with 14 bases between. This CDR3 comprises 14 residues. The CDR3 region has the DNA TGCGCCAGCAGCTCAGGGACCGCGGGGGATACGCAGTATTTT. The encoded protein is CASSSGTAGDTQYF. Complete variable domain (other parts from reference TRBV5-1 and TRBJ2-3): KAGVTQTPRYLIKTRGQQVTLSCSPISGHRSVSWYQQTPGQGLQFLFEYFSETQRNKGNFPGRFSGRQFSNSRSEMNVSTLELGDSALYLCASSSGTAGDTQYFGPGTRLTVL.

This clone was observed a handful of times. DNA for the CDR3: TGTGCCAGCAGGAAGGGGAACACTGAAGCTTTCTTT. Translation: CASRKGNTEAFF. This sequence joins TRBV6-5 and TRBJ1-1; D is unresolved. Germline lookup yields CDR1 MNHEY and CDR2 SVGAGI. This CDR3 contains 12 residues. V lost 6 bases, J lost 1 base, and 6 bases lay in between.

This chain links TRBV10-2 with TRBJ1-3; the match to TRBD1 covers 7 bases. This CDR3 comprises 15 residues. Germline CDR1 WSHSY, CDR2 SAAADI. V trimming: 6 bases; J trimming: 0 bases; junction bases outside the gene matches: 5. The CDR3 sequence is CASRDTGDSGNTIYF. As DNA, the CDR3 is TGCGCCAGCAGAGATACAGGGGACTCTGGAAACACCATATATTTT.

V usage is TRBV2 and J usage is TRBJ1-1, with D possibly TRBD1 on 5 matching bases. The CDR3 sequence is 13 residues long. Trimming cost V 10 bases and J 4 bases, with 16 bases left between them. The germline V gene encodes CDR1 SNHLY and CDR2 FYNNEI. CDR3 in amino acids: CATPPGWGTEAFF. CDR3 sequence (DNA): TGTGCCACTCCCCCAGGGTGGGGCACTGAAGCTTTCTTT. Based on the CDR3 plus reference TRBV2 and TRBJ1-1, the full variable domain is EPEVTQTPSHQVTQMGQEVILRCVPISNHLYFYWYRQILGQKVEFLVSFYNNEISEKSEIFDDQFSVERPDGSNFTLKIRSTKLEDSAMYFCATPPGWGTEAFFGQGTRLTVV.

The chain has TRBV6-5 and TRBJ1-4, with 7 bases identical to TRBD1. CDR3 length: 15 residues. After removal of 5 bases from V and 7 bases from J, the junction contained 10 bases not matched to a gene. Germline V CDR1 and CDR2: MNHEY, SVGAGI. CDR3 nucleotide sequence: TGTGCCAGCAGTACCTCCGACAGGGCAGTTGAAAAACTGTTTTTT. Its translation is CASSTSDRAVEKLFF.

The chain employs TRBV7-9 and TRBJ2-1, with 7 bases aligning to TRBD2. Trimming at V came to 10 bases and at J to 0 bases, leaving 6 bases not matched to a gene. CDR3 length: 14 amino acids. In germline, CDR1 is SEHNR, CDR2 FQNEAQ (reference sequence). The CDR3 DNA sequence: TGTGCCACCCCGGGGGGTCGCTCCTACAATGAGCAGTTCTTC. Protein product: CATPGGRSYNEQFF.

The chain has TRBV5-1 and TRBJ2-6, with TRBD2 identical over 11 bases. J was trimmed by 0 bases and V by 4 bases; bases with no gene match: 3. This CDR3 is 17 amino acids long. Germline lookup yields CDR1 SGHRS and CDR2 YFSETQ. The CDR3 protein is CASSRLAGSSGANVLTF. As DNA, the CDR3 is TGCGCCAGCAGCCGACTAGCGGGAAGCTCTGGGGCCAACGTCCTGACTTTC.

This chain links TRBV6-5 with TRBJ1-1; 10 bases are a match to TRBD1. The germline V gene encodes CDR1 MNHEY and CDR2 SVGAGI. J lost 1 base, V lost 6 bases, and 5 bases had no gene match. The CDR3 contains 15 residues. For the CDR3, the DNA is TGTGCCAGCAGGAGAGACAGGGGGCAGAACACTGAAGCTTTCTTT. It encodes CASRRDRGQNTEAFF.

The CDR3 DNA sequence: TGTGCCAGCAGCGCCGGTAGCAATCAGCCCCAGCATTTT. The encoded protein is CASSAGSNQPQHF. V usage is TRBV9 and J usage is TRBJ1-5; D unresolved. The CDR3 runs 13 residues. Germline V lookup: CDR1 SGDLS, CDR2 YYNGEE. V was trimmed by 3 bases and J by 0 bases, leaving 4 bases between them.